These 19 T cell receptor beta chains share one sample of origin, sequenced in a study of T cells after yellow fever vaccination. TCRdb fed the 5' RACE reads into MiXCR, producing one record per CDR3 protein. The table includes about 220,000 distinct CDR3 sequences, more than 3% detected once. Sample: CD4+ T cells sorted from PBMCs, taken 10 days after the yellow fever booster vaccination. The receptors shown here come from a man younger than 35 who received the YFV17D yellow fever vaccine.

J is TRBJ1-4 and V is TRBV28; TRBD1 matches at 7 bases. The CDR3 has 15 amino acids. Germline lookup yields CDR1 MDHEN and CDR2 SYDVKM. The junction had 5 bases not matched to a gene; V was cut back by 5 bases and J by 2 bases. This CDR3 reads CASSKTGLTNEKLFF. CDR3 in DNA: TGTGCCAGCAGTAAGACAGGGCTGACTAATGAAAAACTGTTTTTT.

This clonotype was observed a handful of times. The V and J genes are TRBV7-2 and TRBJ2-5; D not certain. The V end lost 2 bases, the J end lost 5 bases, and 9 bases lay between the germline ends. CDR3 length equals 13 residues. Germline loops: CDR1 SGHTA, CDR2 FQGNSA. The CDR3 sequence is CASSLLLGETQYF. CDR3 in DNA: TGTGCCAGCAGCTTATTGTTGGGGGAGACCCAGTACTTC. Full variable domain (outside the CDR3, taken from reference TRBV7-2 and TRBJ2-5): GAGVSQSPSNKVTEKGKDVELRCDPISGHTALYWYRQSLGQGLEFLIYFQGNSAPDKSGLPSDRFSAERTGGSVSTLTIQRTQQEDSAVYLCASSLLLGETQYFGPGTRLLVL.

This clonotype was counted at least ten times. The chain uses TRBV6-2 or TRBV6-3 and TRBJ2-5; TRBD2 matches 10 bases. Germline CDR1 reads MNHEY; CDR2 reads SVGEGT. This CDR3 spans 16 amino acids. V shed 1 base and J 2 bases; nucleotides not matched to a gene: 4. This chain's CDR3 is CASSYYPSGGQETQYF. The CDR3 bases are TGTGCCAGCAGTTACTACCCTAGCGGGGGACAAGAGACCCAGTACTTC.

This clonotype showed up many times. The CDR3 spells CSASPSGLIYEQYV. The CDR3 DNA sequence: TGCAGTGCTAGCCCTTCGGGACTTATCTACGAGCAGTACGTC. V is TRBV20-1 and J is TRBJ2-7; the D gene is possibly TRBD2 (6 bases). The CDR3 consists of 14 residues. CDR1 and CDR2 from the germline V gene are DFQATT and SNEGSKA (reference sequence). Trimming pared 3 bases from V and 3 bases from J, leaving 15 bases between.

The table lists this clonotype with many counts. The rearrangement uses TRBV5-1 and TRBJ2-7, with TRBD1 matching over 9 bases. CDR1 is SGHRS, CDR2 YFSETQ, per germline. V lost 4 bases, J lost 2 bases, and 7 bases stayed unmatched. This CDR3 has 15 amino acids. In DNA, the CDR3 is TGCGCCAGCAGCGCCCGACAGGGGGAGGCCTACGAGCAGTACTTC. This encodes CASSARQGEAYEQYF.

The DNA for the CDR3 is TGCGCCAGCAGCCCAAACGTGGGGGGAAACTATGGCTACACCTTC. Residues: CASSPNVGGNYGYTF. The chain is built from TRBV4-1 and TRBJ1-2, with D perhaps TRBD1 (5 bases). The CDR3 is 15 residues long. Germline lookup yields CDR1 MGHRA and CDR2 YSYEKL. The V gene lost 4 bases and the J gene lost 2 bases, with 14 bases spanning the gap.

The table lists this clonotype with a few counts. The J gene is TRBJ1-2, the V gene TRBV20-1; 9 nucleotides align to TRBD1. Germline V gene data show CDR1 as DFQATT and CDR2 as SNEGSKA (reference sequence). Trimming took 4 bases from V and 4 from J; bases not matched to a gene: 4. This CDR3 is built from 13 residues. The CDR3 loop is CSATQGAGYGYTF. The CDR3 nucleotides read TGCAGTGCTACACAGGGGGCAGGCTATGGCTACACCTTC.

At least ten counts were recorded for this clonotype. The rearrangement uses TRBV4-2 and TRBJ2-5; no definite D call. The V end lost 4 bases, the J end lost 4 bases, and 16 bases lay between the germline ends. CDR1 and CDR2 (germline): LGHNA, YNFKEQ. The CDR3 has 15 amino acids. CDR3 protein: CASSPSMGSTETQYF. CDR3 coding DNA: TGTGCCAGCAGCCCCTCGATGGGGTCTACAGAGACCCAGTACTTC.

In this sample, this clonotype turned up many times. The chain recombines TRBV4-3 with TRBJ2-3, with 10 positions matching TRBD2. The V gene's germline CDR1 is LGHNA and CDR2 YSLEER. The trim removed 9 bases at V and 3 bases at J, leaving 3 bases unmatched. CDR3 length equals 13 residues. In DNA, the CDR3 is TGCGCCAGTCGGACTAGCGGAACAGATACGCAGTATTTT. Translation gives CASRTSGTDTQYF.

This clonotype was counted many times. This chain links TRBV12-3 or TRBV12-4 with TRBJ1-1; 10 bases agree with TRBD1. J lost 0 bases, V lost 7 bases, and 11 bases had no gene match. The CDR3 is 17 amino acids. CDR3 nucleotides: TGTGCCAGCACCCGAGGGGGGACAGGGGCGATGAACACTGAAGCTTTCTTT. This encodes CASTRGGTGAMNTEAFF.

The chain employs TRBV2 and TRBJ2-2; TRBD2 is a possible D gene (5 bases). In germline, CDR1 is SNHLY, CDR2 FYNNEI. There are 16 residues in the CDR3. V lost 3 bases and J lost 4, with 15 bases in between. The CDR3 here is CASSERVARSTGELFF. For the CDR3, the DNA is TGTGCCAGCAGTGAGAGGGTTGCGAGGTCCACCGGGGAGCTGTTTTTT.

There are many counts of this clonotype. This chain links TRBV7-9 with TRBJ2-5; D gene uncertain. The germline V and J ends were trimmed by 5 bases and 5 bases, with 15 bases remaining between them. CDR1 is SEHNR and CDR2 is FQNEAQ in the germline V gene (reference sequence). This CDR3 spans 14 amino acids. The CDR3 region is CASSQRPYGETQYF. In nucleotides, the CDR3 is TGTGCCAGCAGCCAACGCCCCTACGGGGAGACCCAGTACTTC.

This clonotype came up a few times. The genes are TRBV24-1 and TRBJ1-6, with unresolved D. CDR1 and CDR2 (germline): KGHDR, SFDVKD. CDR3 length: 13 amino acids. Trimming cost V 3 bases and J 6 bases, with 5 bases left between them. The CDR3 region is CATSDGFNSPLHF. The CDR3 DNA is TGTGCCACCAGTGATGGGTTTAATTCACCCCTCCACTTT.

This clonotype was seen repeatedly, ten times or more. The J gene is TRBJ1-1, the V gene TRBV6-5; tentatively, D is TRBD1 (5 bases). CDR3 length: 14 amino acids. CDR1 is MNHEY and CDR2 is SVGAGI in the germline V gene. Deletions cut 2 bases from V and 4 bases from J, with 11 bases between. CDR3 in amino acids: CASSYGGLVTEAFF. The CDR3 DNA is TGTGCCAGCAGTTACGGGGGGTTGGTCACTGAAGCTTTCTTT.

Ten or more counts support this clonotype. The chain employs TRBV5-5 and TRBJ2-3; D is possibly TRBD2 (5 bases). The germline V and J ends were trimmed by 3 bases and 5 bases, with 13 bases remaining between them. This CDR3 comprises 14 residues. Germline CDR1 and CDR2: SGHKS and YYEKEE (reference sequence). The CDR3 region is CASSSDSWVDTQYF. The DNA of the CDR3 is TGTGCCAGCAGCTCGGACTCTTGGGTAGATACGCAGTATTTT.

The table lists this clonotype with many counts. The rearrangement links TRBV7-2 to TRBJ2-3; 11 nucleotides match TRBD2. The CDR3 contains 16 residues. Germline assignment: CDR1 SGHTA and CDR2 FQGNSA. J lost 5 bases, V lost 0 bases, and 4 bases had no gene match. The CDR3 DNA reads TGTGCCAGCAGCTTAGCGACTAGCGGGGCAGGAGATACGCAGTATTTT. This encodes CASSLATSGAGDTQYF.

This clonotype was observed many times. The V gene is TRBV12-3 or TRBV12-4, the J gene TRBJ1-4, with 7 bases that match TRBD1. V was clipped by 6 bases and J by 3 bases; unmatched bases: 7. The length of the CDR3 is 15 residues. The CDR3 coding sequence is TGTGCCAGCAGCCCAGGGGGGTACCCTAATGAAAAACTGTTTTTT. Amino acid sequence: CASSPGGYPNEKLFF.

This clonotype was detected only a few times. This chain connects TRBV5-6 to TRBJ1-6; 11 bases fit TRBD1. Germline-derived CDR1 and CDR2 are SGHDT and YYEEEE. V trimming: 1 base; J trimming: 8 bases; junction bases outside the gene matches: 2. The CDR3 has 15 amino acids. CDR3 sequence: CASSLMGQGDSPLHF. The CDR3 DNA follows: TGTGCCAGCAGCTTGATGGGACAGGGGGATTCACCCCTCCACTTT.

This clonotype has a handful of counts. J is TRBJ2-5 and V is TRBV5-1, with TRBD2 matching 8 bases. This CDR3 contains 15 residues. Germline CDR1 is SGHRS and CDR2 is YFSETQ. V lost 4 bases and J lost 2; bases outside the gene matches: 7. CDR3 bases: TGCGCCAGCAGCGAGGGAGCGGGGGAACAAGAGACCCAGTACTTC. Its translation: CASSEGAGEQETQYF.